These 12 T cell receptor beta chains were all obtained from the same sample, sequenced in a study of post-analysis software for immune sequencing data. Their target antigens are unknown. Sequencing libraries made from TCR beta cDNA carried unique molecular identifiers. TCRdb re-called the PCR reads with MiXCR, one entry per CDR3 protein. The table shows about 760,000 distinct CDR3 sequences, with 30% occurring only once. Findings of the study overall: Roughly five TRBV segments appeared more often in patients than in controls, and TRBV5-6, TRBV5-1 and TRBV20-1 were among these.

The sample was blood. Receptor source: a girl aged 10-17 years with multiple sclerosis.

J is TRBJ2-1 and V is TRBV7-9; 7 bases align to TRBD2. V lost 11 bases and J lost 3; bases outside the gene matches: 4. The CDR3 totals 12 residues. Germline assignment: CDR1 SEHNR and CDR2 FQNEAQ (reference sequence). CDR3 loop: CAARDYYNEQFF. The CDR3 DNA reads as TGTGCCGCCCGGGACTACTACAATGAGCAGTTCTTC.

This chain connects TRBV9 to TRBJ1-1; 10 bases map to TRBD1. Per germline, CDR1 SGDLS and CDR2 YYNGEE. V lost 4 bases to trimming and J lost 7 bases; unmatched junction nucleotides: 4. This CDR3 has 13 amino acids. The DNA for the CDR3 is TGTGCCAGCAGCCCGGGACAGGGGAGTGAAGCTTTCTTT. Its translation is CASSPGQGSEAFF.

The rearrangement uses TRBV29-1 and TRBJ2-1, with TRBD2 matching 15 bases. The CDR3 loop spans 14 amino acids. V dropped 6 bases and J dropped 7; count of bases not matched to a gene: 4. Germline CDR1 SQVTM, CDR2 ANQGSEA. The DNA for the CDR3 is TGCAGCGTCCGGACTAGCGGGAGGGTTAATGAGCAGTTCTTC. As protein: CSVRTSGRVNEQFF.

The chain carries TRBV6-4 and TRBJ2-1, with unresolved D. Germline lookup yields CDR1 MRHNA and CDR2 SNTAGT. V gave up 0 bases and J gave up 5 bases, with 2 bases separating them. The CDR3 is 12 amino acids. The CDR3 coding sequence is TGTGCCAGCAGTGACTCTCACAATGAGCAGTTCTTC. Its translation is CASSDSHNEQFF.

As DNA, the CDR3 is TGTGCCAGCAGCTTAGCGGGCGGGAATATTCAGCCCCAGCATTTT. This sequence encodes CASSLAGGNIQPQHF. This chain links TRBV7-2 with TRBJ1-5, with D uncertain. Trimming took 0 bases from V and 6 from J, leaving 12 bases between them. This CDR3 is 15 amino acids long. CDR1 SGHTA and CDR2 FQGNSA come from the germline V gene.

This clonotype was seen a few times. J is TRBJ1-2 and V is TRBV6-5; TRBD1 is a possible D gene (6 bases). Germline V gives CDR1 MNHEY, CDR2 SVGAGI. There are 15 residues in the CDR3. V lost 0 bases to trimming and J lost 0 bases, with 8 bases between them. The CDR3 loop is CASSYSGASNYGYTF. The CDR3 region has the DNA TGTGCCAGCAGTTACTCGGGGGCGTCTAACTATGGCTACACCTTC.

This clonotype was seen a few times. This chain uses TRBV20-1 with TRBJ1-5, with D hard to call. The CDR3 contains 17 residues. Germline assignment: CDR1 DFQATT and CDR2 SNEGSKA (reference sequence). V was cut by 4 bases and J by 0 bases, with 19 bases left in between. CDR3 loop: CSAIFSARPYSNQPQHF. The CDR3 nucleotides are TGCAGTGCTATATTCTCCGCCCGACCTTATAGCAATCAGCCCCAGCATTTT.

The genes are TRBV7-2 and TRBJ1-1; D possibly corresponds to TRBD1 (5 bases). Germline V gives CDR1 SGHTA, CDR2 FQGNSA. The CDR3 has 14 amino acids. V lost 2 bases and J 4 bases, leaving 11 bases between the germline ends. The CDR3 DNA reads as TGTGCCAGCAGCTTACAGGGTGGAGGCACTGAAGCTTTCTTT. Protein sequence: CASSLQGGGTEAFF.

The chain has TRBV11-2 and TRBJ2-3, with D perhaps TRBD2 (5 bases). The CDR3 spans 13 residues. Germline V lookup: CDR1 SGHAT, CDR2 FQNNGV. Deletions cut 3 bases from V and 13 bases from J, with 17 bases between. The CDR3 loop is CASSFGSLAAKYF. For the CDR3, the DNA is TGTGCCAGCAGCTTTGGATCCCTAGCAGCTAAGTATTTT.

In its sample, this clonotype was seen many times. This sequence joins TRBV29-1 and TRBJ2-5; D is possibly TRBD1 (5 bases). There are 12 residues in the CDR3. Germline CDR1 and CDR2: SQVTM and ANQGSEA. Between the trimmed V and J ends, which lost 7 bases and 3 bases, there was a span of 12 bases. In DNA, the CDR3 is TGCAGCGGTGACAGCACCAAAGAGACCCAGTACTTC. Amino acid sequence: CSGDSTKETQYF.

In its sample, this clonotype was seen many times. The chain uses TRBV29-1 and TRBJ2-1, with 8 bases aligning to TRBD1. This CDR3 has 15 residues. From germline, CDR1 is SQVTM and CDR2 ANQGSEA. The J segment lost 2 bases and the V segment lost 7 bases, leaving 10 bases of the junction unmatched. CDR3 DNA sequence: TGCAGCGCCCAGGGGGCCAGGGGCCCCTACAATGAGCAGTTCTTC. Protein product: CSAQGARGPYNEQFF.

With respect to this clonotype: The junction does not match germline at one end; this may be a read error. The genes are TRBV13 and TRBJ2-1; TRBD2 agrees at 9 bases. Germline loops: CDR1 PRHDT, CDR2 FYEKMQ (reference sequence). This CDR3 is 14 amino acids long. The CDR3 loop is CASSFAGTSNERFF. In DNA form, the CDR3 reads TGTGCCAGCAGCTTCGCCGGGACTAGCAATGAGCGGTTCTTC. Full variable domain (outside the CDR3, taken from reference TRBV13 and TRBJ2-1): AAGVIQSPRHLIKEKRETATLKCYPIPRHDTVYWYQQGPGQDPQFLISFYEKMQSDKGSIPDRFSAQQFSDYHSELNMSSLELGDSALYFCASSFAGTSNERFFGPGTRLTVL.